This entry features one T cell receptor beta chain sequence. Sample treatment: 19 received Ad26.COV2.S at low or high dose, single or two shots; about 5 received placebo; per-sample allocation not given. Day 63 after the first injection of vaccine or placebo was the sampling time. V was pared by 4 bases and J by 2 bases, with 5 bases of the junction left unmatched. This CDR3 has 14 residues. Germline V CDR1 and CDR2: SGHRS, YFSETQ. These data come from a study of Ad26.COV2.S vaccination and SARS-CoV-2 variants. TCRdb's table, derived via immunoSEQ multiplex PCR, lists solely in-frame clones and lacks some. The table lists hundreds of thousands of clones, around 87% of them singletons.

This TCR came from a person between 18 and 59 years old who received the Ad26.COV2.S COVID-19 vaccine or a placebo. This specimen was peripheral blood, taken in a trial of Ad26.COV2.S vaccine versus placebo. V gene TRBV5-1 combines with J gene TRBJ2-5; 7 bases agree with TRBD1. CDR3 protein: CASSPGTVQETQYF. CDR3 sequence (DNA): TGCGCCAGCAGCCCCGGGACAGTACAAGAGACCCAGTACTTC.